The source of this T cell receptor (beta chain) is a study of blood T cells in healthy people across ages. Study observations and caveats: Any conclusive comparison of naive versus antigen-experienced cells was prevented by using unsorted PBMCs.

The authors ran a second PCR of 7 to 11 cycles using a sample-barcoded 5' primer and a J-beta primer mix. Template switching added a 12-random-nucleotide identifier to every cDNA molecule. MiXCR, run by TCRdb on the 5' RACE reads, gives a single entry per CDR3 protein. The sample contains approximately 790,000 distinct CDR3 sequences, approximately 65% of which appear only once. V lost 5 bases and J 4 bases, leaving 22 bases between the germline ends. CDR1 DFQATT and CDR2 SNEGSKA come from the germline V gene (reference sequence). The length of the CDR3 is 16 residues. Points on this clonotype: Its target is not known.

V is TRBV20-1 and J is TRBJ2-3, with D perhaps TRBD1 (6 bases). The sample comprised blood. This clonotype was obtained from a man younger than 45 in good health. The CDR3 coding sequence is TGCAGTGCTGACCCCTATGGGGGCCCAAGCTCAGATACGCAGTATTTT. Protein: CSADPYGGPSSDTQYF.